These 26 T cell receptor beta chains share one sample of origin, sequenced in a study of CD8+ T cells in alopecia areata. Treatment indicated: oral pan-JAK inhibitor, 5-10 mg twice daily. It was cDNA, reverse transcribed from extracted RNA, that served as the sequencing template. Sequencing used immunoSEQ multiplex PCR; TCRdb keeps in-frame clones, though not all of them. The table shows some 210,000 clones, with approximately 70% occurring only once. This specimen was CD4+ T cells sorted from blood, taken around week 44, from a patient treated with tofacitinib. The receptors were sampled from a human donor with alopecia areata.

This chain links TRBV5-6 with TRBJ2-2, with 7 bases that match TRBD1. Germline V lookup: CDR1 SGHDT, CDR2 YYEEEE. This CDR3 is built from 16 residues. V lost 3 bases, J lost 4 bases, and 9 bases stayed unmatched. The CDR3 bases are TGTGCCAGCAGCTACCTCGAGGGGGCGACCACCGGGGAGCTGTTTTTT. This sequence encodes CASSYLEGATTGELFF.

This sequence joins TRBV19 and TRBJ1-5, with D perhaps matching TRBD1 (5 bases). The V gene lost 2 bases and the J gene lost 7 bases, with 6 bases spanning the gap. The CDR3 has 12 residues. From germline, CDR1 is LNHDA and CDR2 SQIVND (reference sequence). The CDR3 region has the DNA TGTGCCAGTAGTATATGGGGGCAGCCCCAGCATTTT. It specifies CASSIWGQPQHF.

This clone showed up just a few times. This chain joins TRBV9 and TRBJ1-6; 10 nucleotides line up with TRBD1. V gave up 0 bases and J gave up 7 bases; unmatched junction bases: 1. CDR1 is SGDLS and CDR2 is YYNGEE in the germline V gene. The CDR3 has 15 amino acids. CDR3 sequence: CASSVAGQGNSPLHF. DNA of the CDR3: TGTGCCAGCAGCGTAGCGGGACAGGGGAATTCACCCCTCCACTTT.

The chain joins TRBV4-3 to TRBJ1-1; D perhaps matches TRBD1 (5 bases). From germline, CDR1 is LGHNA and CDR2 YSLEER. The V gene lost 0 bases and the J gene lost 11 bases, with 13 bases spanning the gap. This CDR3 spans 13 amino acids. As DNA, the CDR3 is TGCGCCAGCAGCCAAGATACGAGGGGCAGGGCTTTCTTT. The encoded protein is CASSQDTRGRAFF.

The chain joins TRBV5-1 to TRBJ2-7, with D maybe TRBD1 (6 bases). The CDR3 has 10 residues. Trimming removed 5 bases at V and 11 bases at J, with 11 bases between. CDR1 is SGHRS, CDR2 YFSETQ, per germline. The CDR3 nucleotides are TGCGCCAGCAGGGCAGAGGGGGAGTACTTC. Translation: CASRAEGEYF.

V and J are TRBV9 and TRBJ2-7, with unresolved D. The V and J ends lost 0 bases and 1 base respectively, with 8 bases between them. The CDR3 loop spans 14 amino acids. CDR1 is SGDLS and CDR2 is YYNGEE in the germline V gene. The CDR3 loop is CASSVAGESYEQYF. Here the CDR3 DNA reads TGTGCCAGCAGCGTAGCAGGCGAGTCCTACGAGCAGTACTTC.

The chain carries TRBV4-2 and TRBJ1-2, with TRBD1 matching over 7 bases. Germline-derived CDR1 and CDR2 are LGHNA and YNFKEQ. V gave up 4 bases and J gave up 3 bases; unmatched junction bases: 2. The CDR3 sequence is 13 residues long. This chain's CDR3 is CASSRGTDYGYTF. The CDR3 nucleotides are TGTGCCAGCAGCCGGGGGACAGACTATGGCTACACCTTC.

A single count supports this clone. The chain carries TRBV30 and TRBJ1-6; TRBD1 agrees at 10 bases. Germline CDR1 GTSNPN, CDR2 SVGIG (reference sequence). The junction had 8 bases not matched to a gene; V was cut back by 3 bases and J by 9 bases. CDR3 size: 15 residues. CDR3 loop: CAWSSGGTGVSPLHF. In DNA, the CDR3 is TGTGCCTGGAGCTCTGGCGGGACAGGGGTTTCACCCCTCCACTTT.

The chain joins TRBV2 to TRBJ1-5; 11 bases align to TRBD1. V was pared by 6 bases and J by 5 bases, with 6 bases of the junction left unmatched. The length of the CDR3 is 15 residues. The V gene's germline CDR1 is SNHLY and CDR2 FYNNEI. CDR3 nucleotide sequence: TGTGCCAGCAGACCGTGGACAGGGGGCGATCAGCCCCAGCATTTT. It codes for CASRPWTGGDQPQHF.

V gene TRBV6-1 combines with J gene TRBJ1-1; D ambiguous. CDR1 and CDR2 (germline): MNHNS, SASEGT. This CDR3 comprises 14 residues. Trimming removed 6 bases from V and 0 bases from J, with 11 bases in between. The CDR3, as DNA: TGTGCCAGCAGGCAGTTGGCAGTGAACACTGAAGCTTTCTTT. Its translation: CASRQLAVNTEAFF.

The V and J genes are TRBV4-1 and TRBJ2-2, with 13 bases that match TRBD2. This CDR3 contains 17 residues. Trimming at V came to 3 bases and at J to 1 base, leaving 2 bases not matched to a gene. CDR1 and CDR2 (germline): MGHRA, YSYEKL. The CDR3 DNA follows: TGCGCCAGCAGCCAGAGGACTAGCGGGGGGAACACCGGGGAGCTGTTTTTT. It specifies CASSQRTSGGNTGELFF.

The rearrangement uses TRBV19 and TRBJ1-1, with 9 bases that match TRBD1. Trimming at V came to 3 bases and at J to 2 bases, leaving 4 bases not matched to a gene. This CDR3 region has 15 residues. Germline CDR1 reads LNHDA; CDR2 reads SQIVND (reference sequence). The CDR3 loop reads CASSIPDRGNTEAFF. The CDR3 nucleotides are TGTGCCAGTAGTATCCCGGACAGGGGAAACACTGAAGCTTTCTTT.

V usage is TRBV27 and J usage is TRBJ2-2, with a possible D match to TRBD2 (7 bases). The CDR3 consists of 15 residues. Germline values: CDR1 MNHEY, CDR2 SMNVEV (reference sequence). The V gene lost 8 bases and the J gene lost 6 bases, with 19 bases spanning the gap. The CDR3 reads CASRGGGASPGELFF. DNA for the CDR3: TGTGCCAGCCGAGGAGGGGGGGCCTCCCCCGGGGAGCTGTTTTTT.

The rearrangement links TRBV15 to TRBJ1-5; a weak D match, TRBD1 (6 bases). The CDR3 sequence is 15 residues long. Germline loops: CDR1 LNHNV, CDR2 YYDKDF (reference sequence). V was trimmed by 3 bases and J by 7 bases, leaving 16 bases between them. CDR3 DNA sequence: TGTGCCACCAGCAGGGATAATGGGGGGGGCCAGCCCCAGCATTTT. This codes for CATSRDNGGGQPQHF.

The genes are TRBV7-2 and TRBJ1-1; possibly TRBD1 for D (5 bases). There are 13 residues in the CDR3. V was cut by 1 base and J by 4 bases, with 7 bases left in between. Germline CDR1 reads SGHTA; CDR2 reads FQGNSA. The CDR3 sequence is CASSLGQGTEAFF. CDR3 DNA sequence: TGTGCCAGCAGCTTAGGGCAGGGCACTGAAGCTTTCTTT.

This rearrangement joins TRBV29-1 to TRBJ1-1; D remains unclear. Germline V CDR1 and CDR2: SQVTM, ANQGSEA. The CDR3 contains 14 residues. Trimming shortened V by 2 bases and J by 1 base, and 11 bases separated the two germline ends. CDR3: CSVEKPGRNTEAFF. CDR3 nucleotides: TGCAGCGTTGAAAAACCGGGGAGGAACACTGAAGCTTTCTTT.

The V call is TRBV29-1, the J call TRBJ2-3; 9 bases map to TRBD2. Trimming took 7 bases from V and 3 from J; bases not matched to a gene: 8. The CDR3 spans 14 residues. Germline V gives CDR1 SQVTM, CDR2 ANQGSEA. CDR3 sequence (DNA): TGCAGCGGGAGAGCGGGGGGTTGGACAGATACGCAGTATTTT. It specifies CSGRAGGWTDTQYF.

The CDR3 loop is CASSPEATSYEQYF. CDR3 coding DNA: TGTGCCAGCAGCCCGGAAGCCACTAGCTACGAGCAGTACTTC. The gene calls are TRBV5-4 and TRBJ2-7; possible D gene TRBD2, 5 bases. Germline V CDR1 and CDR2: SGHNT, YYREEE (reference sequence). The length of the CDR3 is 14 residues. The ends were cut back, 4 bases at V and 3 bases at J, with 14 bases in the middle.

The chain employs TRBV6-1 and TRBJ2-5; D is unclear. Germline V gives CDR1 MNHNS, CDR2 SASEGT. V dropped 10 bases and J dropped 5 bases, with 14 bases sitting between them. This CDR3 spans 12 amino acids. This CDR3 is CAIGSPWETQYF. CDR3 nucleotides: TGTGCCATTGGTAGCCCCTGGGAGACCCAGTACTTC.

The V and J genes are TRBV29-1 and TRBJ2-7; the D gene is possibly TRBD2 (5 bases). This CDR3 region has 12 residues. Germline V CDR1 and CDR2: SQVTM, ANQGSEA. V lost 3 bases, J lost 9 bases, and 15 bases lay in between. The CDR3 coding sequence is TGCAGCGTTGAGACAACCGGGGAAGGGCAGTACTTC. Translated, it gives CSVETTGEGQYF.

The chain couples TRBV7-3 to TRBJ2-3; TRBD2 is a possible D gene (6 bases). V lost 4 bases and J lost 0, with 11 bases in between. Germline V lookup: CDR1 SGHTA, CDR2 FQGTGA. This CDR3 contains 15 residues. The CDR3 sequence is CASSSRGTSTDTQYF. The CDR3 DNA is TGTGCCAGCAGCTCCCGGGGGACTAGCACAGATACGCAGTATTTT.

The chain combines TRBV29-1 with TRBJ2-2, with D possibly called TRBD1 or TRBD2 (5 bases each). Trimming cost V 3 bases and J 7 bases, with 6 bases left between them. The germline CDR1 and CDR2 sequences are SQVTM and ANQGSEA. The CDR3 totals 11 residues. CDR3 protein: CSVEGVGELFF. As DNA, the CDR3 is TGCAGCGTTGAGGGGGTCGGGGAGCTGTTTTTT.

The CDR3 DNA reads as TGTGCCACCAGCAGAAGGGAACCGACGGATAGCAATCAGCCCCAGCATTTT. It yields the protein CATSRREPTDSNQPQHF. The J gene is TRBJ1-5, the V gene TRBV15; no clear D. CDR3 length: 17 amino acids. Germline V gene lookup returns CDR1 LNHNV and CDR2 YYDKDF (reference sequence). The germline V and J ends were trimmed by 2 bases and 0 bases, with 14 bases remaining between them.

The sample holds a few counts of this clone. This chain joins TRBV7-8 and TRBJ1-4; no clear D. Germline values: CDR1 SGHVS, CDR2 FQNEAQ. V dropped 3 bases and J dropped 5 bases, with 7 bases sitting between them. CDR3 length equals 13 residues. The CDR3 sequence is CASSFTENEKLFF. In DNA, the CDR3 is TGTGCCAGCAGCTTTACGGAGAATGAAAAACTGTTTTTT.

CDR3 in DNA: TGTGCCAGCAGCTCGATCAGACACGAGCAGTACTTC. Translated, it gives CASSSIRHEQYF. The chain employs TRBV11-1 and TRBJ2-7; no definite D call. Trimming took off 4 bases at V and 5 bases at J, with 9 bases between the two ends. CDR3 length: 12 residues. Germline lookup yields CDR1 SGHAT and CDR2 FQDESV (reference sequence).

The chain uses TRBV4-2 and TRBJ1-2; the D gene is possibly TRBD1 (6 bases). The germline CDR1 and CDR2 sequences are LGHNA and YNFKEQ. The CDR3 is made up of 15 amino acids. Trimming took off 7 bases at V and 2 bases at J, with 17 bases between the two ends. The CDR3 DNA follows: TGTGCCAGCAAGATGATTACCACAGGGAACTATGGCTACACCTTC. Translation gives CASKMITTGNYGYTF.